The clone carrying this TCR beta chain is medium-sized within its sample. Its antigen remains unknown. Because it lacks the conserved phenylalanine or tryptophan at the end, this CDR3 is likely a read error. The sample belongs to a study of OX40 agonist ivuxolimab in advanced cancers. Study in general: Checkpoint inhibitors had been given previously to approximately 40% of patients. Regarding the study as a whole: Clones of CD4+ and CD8+ blood T cells grew by week 6 at doses of 0.1 to 3.0 mg/kg. Average numbers of expanded clones were greater in CD8+ T cells than in CD4+.

The assay was immunoSEQ multiplex PCR, and TCRdb's table has in-frame clones only and misses some. The sample shows tens of thousands of clones, 88% of them seen only once. Samples were taken at baseline and on day 1 of cycles 4 and 7. The sequence was collected from an adult with an advanced solid tumor such as melanoma, head and neck, liver or kidney cancer. The input for sequencing was CD4+ or CD8+ T cells sorted from blood, taken in a trial of the OX40 agonist ivuxolimab.

CDR3 protein: CASRGDTAHSPLHL. For the CDR3, the DNA is TGTGCCAGCAGGGGGGATACTGCCCATTCACCCCTCCACCTT. This chain connects TRBV2 to TRBJ1-6; perhaps TRBD1 as D (5 bases). With 6 bases removed from V and 8 bases from J, the gap between germline ends came to 14 bases. The length of the CDR3 is 14 residues. In germline, CDR1 is SNHLY, CDR2 FYNNEI.